Listed here are 12 T cell receptor beta chains from one sample, sequenced in a study of blood T cell repertoires in COVID-19 (dated by TCRdb to about 2020). Libraries were made using the immunoSEQ multiplex PCR assay. TCRdb holds this immuneACCESS table with in-frame rearrangements only. Some clones are missing; in checked studies, unresolved V genes explain under half, and the rest has no known cause. This sample gives a few hundred thousand clones in total; approximately 86% of them show up just once. The ten top clones hold approximately 5.1% of the sample. Specimen: peripheral blood. The source is a woman aged 55-69 years with COVID-19, enrolled during active disease.

The V call is TRBV10-3, the J call TRBJ2-6; 9 nucleotides agree with TRBD1. Germline CDR1 ENHRY, CDR2 SYGVKD. This CDR3 region has 18 residues. Germline trimming cut 5 bases from V and 4 bases from J; bases unmatched to any gene: 12. The CDR3 reads CAISPAGTGIAGANVLTF. The DNA of the CDR3 is TGTGCCATCAGTCCCGCCGGGACAGGGATTGCCGGGGCCAACGTCCTGACTTTC.

This clone occurred a few times. This rearrangement joins TRBV19 to TRBJ1-2, with a weak D call TRBD1 (6 bases). Trimming took off 2 bases at V and 4 bases at J, with 8 bases between the two ends. CDR1 and CDR2 (germline): LNHDA, SQIVND (reference sequence). CDR3 size: 13 residues. CDR3 sequence reads: CASSIQGSYGYTF. The CDR3, as DNA: TGTGCCAGTAGTATACAGGGGAGCTATGGCTACACCTTC.

The chain uses TRBV28 and TRBJ2-2; 8 bases line up with TRBD2. This CDR3 region has 15 residues. Looked up from germline, CDR1 is MDHEN and CDR2 is SYDVKM. J was trimmed by 4 bases and V by 5 bases; bases with no gene match: 6. For the CDR3, the DNA is TGTGCCAGCAGTCGGGGCGGGAGGAGCACCGGGGAGCTGTTTTTT. Residues: CASSRGGRSTGELFF.

The V and J genes are TRBV5-1 and TRBJ1-4; D is uncertain. The CDR3 runs to 14 residues. The V gene lost 5 bases and the J gene lost 0 bases, with 8 bases spanning the gap. Germline V lookup: CDR1 SGHRS, CDR2 YFSETQ. The CDR3 is CASSVSSTNEKLFF. CDR3 nucleotides: TGCGCCAGCAGTGTCTCCTCAACTAATGAAAAACTGTTTTTT.

The chain joins TRBV5-4 to TRBJ2-3; 7 bases line up with TRBD1. V lost 4 bases to trimming and J lost 6 bases; unmatched junction nucleotides: 11. The CDR3 totals 15 residues. Germline CDR1 reads SGHNT; CDR2 reads YYREEE (reference sequence). The CDR3 protein is CASSPLRQGADTQYF. In nucleotides, the CDR3 is TGTGCCAGCAGCCCACTCCGACAGGGTGCGGATACGCAGTATTTT.

DNA of the CDR3: TGTGCCAGTAATATCTCCCCGCGGGGTGAGCAGTTCTTC. It yields the protein CASNISPRGEQFF. The rearrangement links TRBV19 to TRBJ2-1; D is possibly TRBD2 (6 bases). Germline V gene lookup returns CDR1 LNHDA and CDR2 SQIVND (reference sequence). This CDR3 has 13 amino acids. Trimming took off 7 bases at V and 9 bases at J, with 16 bases between the two ends.

This chain connects TRBV19 to TRBJ1-1, with 9 bases fitting TRBD1. The CDR3 is 17 amino acids. Losses at the gene ends were 11 bases for V and 4 bases for J; bases not matched to a gene: 20. Germline V CDR1 and CDR2: LNHDA, SQIVND (reference sequence). The CDR3 loop reads CACSLWTGVKKATEAFF. The CDR3 nucleotides read TGTGCCTGCTCCTTGTGGACAGGGGTAAAGAAGGCCACTGAAGCTTTCTTT. The full variable domain, rest sourced from reference TRBV19 and TRBJ1-1, is DGGITQSPKYLFRKEGQNVTLSCEQNLNHDAMYWYRQDPGQGLRLIYYSQIVNDFQKGDIAEGYSVSREKKESFPLTVTSAQKNPTAFYLCACSLWTGVKKATEAFFGQGTRLTVV.

The chain couples TRBV30 to TRBJ2-1; a possible D gene is TRBD2 (6 bases). V dropped 5 bases and J dropped 8 bases, with 13 bases sitting between them. CDR3 size: 12 residues. The germline V gene has CDR1 GTSNPN and CDR2 SVGIG (reference sequence). CDR3 nucleotide sequence: TGTGCCTGGTCGGGACTCGGCTATGAGCAGTTCTTC. Translated: CAWSGLGYEQFF. Together with reference TRBV30 and TRBJ2-1, the CDR3 gives the full variable domain: SQTIHQWPATLVQPVGSPLSLECTVEGTSNPNLYWYRQAAGRGLQLLFYSVGIGQISSEVPQNLSASRPQDRQFILSSKKLLLSDSGFYLCAWSGLGYEQFFGPGTRLTVL.

V and J are TRBV6-2 or TRBV6-3 and TRBJ2-1, with 9 bases lining up with TRBD2. Germline lookup yields CDR1 MNHEY and CDR2 SVGEGT. This CDR3 is built from 15 residues. V lost 2 bases, J lost 6 bases, and 5 bases stayed unmatched. CDR3 in amino acids: CASSYTGTSLNEQFF. CDR3 DNA: TGTGCCAGCAGTTACACCGGGACTAGCCTCAATGAGCAGTTCTTC.

This clone was counted only a few times. The chain links TRBV27 to TRBJ1-5, with TRBD1 identical over 8 bases. This CDR3 has 16 residues. V trimming: 6 bases; J trimming: 3 bases; junction bases outside the gene matches: 10. The germline V gene encodes CDR1 MNHEY and CDR2 SMNVEV (reference sequence). The CDR3 loop reads CASSPSRTGFNQPQHF. The CDR3 nucleotides are TGTGCCAGCAGCCCCTCCAGGACAGGGTTCAATCAGCCCCAGCATTTT.

The chain couples TRBV9 to TRBJ2-2, with no clear D. This CDR3 has 13 amino acids. Per germline, CDR1 SGDLS and CDR2 YYNGEE. V was shortened by 0 bases and J by 4 bases, with 4 bases between the two germline ends. The DNA of the CDR3 is TGTGCCAGCAGCGTAGATATCACCGGGGAGCTGTTTTTT. Translation gives CASSVDITGELFF.

This sequence joins TRBV10-1 and TRBJ1-5; possibly TRBD1 for D (6 bases). The V end lost 0 bases, the J end lost 7 bases, and 13 bases lay between the germline ends. Germline V CDR1 and CDR2: WNHNN, SYGVQD (reference sequence). The CDR3 spans 15 residues. CDR3: CASSESRTGCQPQHF. CDR3 nucleotide sequence: TGCGCCAGCAGTGAGTCGAGAACAGGGTGCCAGCCCCAGCATTTT.